What follows describes a single TCR beta chain. Its matching antigen is unknown. This record comes from a study of T cell responses to AZD1222 COVID-19 vaccine. Regarding the study as a whole: Across spike, vaccine-associated CD4 TCRs were found, dominant at 160-218 and 743-854.

Some clones are missing from TCRdb's copy, which holds only in-frame ones; the method was immunoSEQ multiplex PCR. The repertoire consists of about 120,000 clones, with 75% to 90% occurring once and the leading ten covering under 4%. The CDR3 sequence is 17 residues long. Germline lookup yields CDR1 SGDLS and CDR2 YYNGEE. V gave up 3 bases and J gave up 0 bases, with 18 bases separating them. Source: peripheral blood, taken on day 0 of AZD1222 vaccination. This rearrangement joins TRBV9 to TRBJ1-1; possibly TRBD1 for D (5 bases). The TCR comes from an adult in good health. The CDR3 spells CASSAPPGGAMNTEAFF. The DNA for the CDR3 is TGTGCCAGCAGCGCTCCCCCCGGAGGGGCAATGAACACTGAAGCTTTCTTT.